Listed here are 10 T cell receptor beta chains from one sample, sequenced in a study of T cells after yellow fever vaccination. Each CDR3 protein is one row after TCRdb ran MiXCR on the 5' RACE reads. Among 100,000 to 150,000 distinct CDR3 sequences, under 9% were seen once, and the ten largest hold about two fifths. The source material was CD8+ T cells sorted from PBMCs, sampled on the day of the yellow fever booster vaccination. The receptors derive from a man aged 18 to 35 who received the YFV17D yellow fever vaccine.

This clonotype has a handful of counts. This chain uses TRBV7-2 with TRBJ1-5, with no clear D. Looked up from germline, CDR1 is SGHTA and CDR2 is FQGNSA. The ends were cut back, 8 bases at V and 0 bases at J, with 8 bases in the middle. This CDR3 contains 13 residues. The chain's CDR3 is CASADGSNQPQHF. The CDR3 region has the DNA TGTGCCAGCGCCGACGGTAGCAATCAGCCCCAGCATTTT. The variable domain in full, with the rest retrieved from reference TRBV7-2 and TRBJ1-5, is GAGVSQSPSNKVTEKGKDVELRCDPISGHTALYWYRQSLGQGLEFLIYFQGNSAPDKSGLPSDRFSAERTGGSVSTLTIQRTQQEDSAVYLCASADGSNQPQHFGDGTRLSIL.

In its sample, this clonotype was seen a few times. The rearrangement joins TRBV25-1 to TRBJ2-5; TRBD1 matches 7 bases. J gave up 4 bases and V 7 bases, and 6 bases lay outside the gene matches. The CDR3 runs to 13 residues. Germline V gene lookup returns CDR1 MGHDK and CDR2 SYGVNS. The chain's CDR3 is CASTTGVGETQYF. In DNA, the CDR3 is TGTGCCAGCACCACAGGGGTAGGAGAGACCCAGTACTTC.

A few counts support this clonotype. V usage is TRBV27 and J usage is TRBJ2-7, with D perhaps being TRBD1 or TRBD2 (6 bases each). Germline CDR1 is MNHEY and CDR2 is SMNVEV (reference sequence). The CDR3 covers 15 residues. Trimming removed 8 bases at V and 0 bases at J, with 17 bases between. CDR3 sequence (DNA): TGTGCCAGCTCCCTGAGGGGGGACGTCTCCTACGAGCAGTACTTC. Protein sequence: CASSLRGDVSYEQYF.

This clonotype was observed a few times. This rearrangement joins TRBV28 to TRBJ1-1; D is perhaps TRBD1 (5 bases). The CDR3 totals 14 residues. Per the germline V gene, CDR1 is MDHEN and CDR2 is SYDVKM. The V and J ends lost 6 bases and 6 bases respectively, with 17 bases between them. CDR3 DNA: TGTGCCAGCAGGCTTACAGGCCTAAATTCTGAAGCTTTCTTT. It translates to CASRLTGLNSEAFF.

The V call is TRBV13, the J call TRBJ2-7, with TRBD1 matching 10 bases. The CDR3 is made up of 13 amino acids. Germline lookup yields CDR1 PRHDT and CDR2 FYEKMQ (reference sequence). V lost 5 bases and J lost 8; bases outside the gene matches: 6. The CDR3 DNA follows: TGTGCCAGCAGCCTCGGGACAGGGGACCAGCAGTACTTC. This sequence encodes CASSLGTGDQQYF.

The gene calls are TRBV7-9 and TRBJ2-1, with 7 bases matching TRBD1. The germline V gene has CDR1 SEHNR and CDR2 FQNEAQ (reference sequence). This CDR3 region has 15 residues. Losses at the gene ends were 1 base for V and 14 bases for J; bases not matched to a gene: 14. CDR3 region: CASSLVEGIQGQKFF. The CDR3 DNA sequence: TGTGCCAGCAGCTTAGTAGAGGGTATACAGGGACAGAAGTTCTTC.

CDR3 DNA sequence: TGCAGCGTTGGGACTAGCGGGGAAACTAGCACAGATACGCAGTATTTT. Its translation: CSVGTSGETSTDTQYF. V gene TRBV29-1 combines with J gene TRBJ2-3; 12 bases agree with TRBD2. With 4 bases clipped from V and 0 bases from J, the junction kept 5 bases outside the gene matches. The CDR3 is 16 residues long. Germline V lookup: CDR1 SQVTM, CDR2 ANQGSEA.

This rearrangement joins TRBV7-9 to TRBJ2-2; D may match TRBD1 or TRBD2 (6 bases each). The ends were cut back, 5 bases at V and 4 bases at J, with 17 bases in the middle. The CDR3 runs to 16 residues. Germline-derived CDR1 and CDR2 are SEHNR and FQNEAQ (reference sequence). This CDR3 is CASSPRRGQATGELFF. The CDR3 nucleotides read TGTGCCAGCAGCCCCAGGAGGGGACAAGCCACCGGGGAGCTGTTTTTT.

The rearrangement links TRBV4-3 to TRBJ1-2; possible D gene TRBD1, 5 bases. Germline lookup yields CDR1 LGHNA and CDR2 YSLEER. CDR3 length equals 14 residues. V was trimmed by 0 bases and J by 8 bases, leaving 13 bases between them. CDR3 sequence reads: CASSQDWQGVGYTF. CDR3 bases: TGCGCCAGCAGCCAAGATTGGCAGGGAGTAGGCTACACCTTC.

This clonotype was observed a handful of times. The gene calls are TRBV12-3 or TRBV12-4 and TRBJ1-2, with 9 bases fitting TRBD1. The CDR3 sequence is 17 residues long. V shed 2 bases and J 3 bases; nucleotides not matched to a gene: 10. The CDR3 DNA follows: TGTGCCAGCAGTTTAAGCGTCTCGGACAGGGGCTACTATGGCTACACCTTC. Translating it yields CASSLSVSDRGYYGYTF.